This T cell receptor beta chain was identified in a study of T cells after yellow fever vaccination (dated by TCRdb to the late 2010s). At the level of the whole study: Libraries from fractions with low cell numbers were prepared with the SMART-Seq v4 Ultra Low Input RNA kit. Blood samples were taken at several timepoints before and after primary and secondary immunization, and bulk PBMC replicates and cell subsets were isolated. To track T-cell clones before and after primary and booster YFV17D yellow fever vaccination, bulk TCR alpha and beta repertoires were sequenced longitudinally. Two healthy male donors, one aged 18 to 30 and one aged 30 to 39 years, were included in the cohort. Here is what the overall study found, with its caveats: Compared with the primary T-cell response, the secondary T-cell response was faster but weaker, reaching its peak on day 5 rather than on day 15. Most clones expanded after primary vaccination were re-detected after the booster (around 96% of CD4 and about nine tenths of CD8), suggesting broad memory maintenance. A small fraction of clonotypes appeared in both the CD4 and CD8 compartments, likely as a result of convergent recombination. Computational filtering was required because FACS-sorted repertoires could contain abundant contaminating clonotypes from the bulk population. The study included only two donors, which limits how far the findings can be generalized.

The sample's treatment or condition label, decoded: live attenuated yellow fever vaccine strain. At each blood-draw timepoint, two biological replicates of bulk PBMCs were collected. A standard Ficoll-Paque protocol was used to isolate PBMCs from peripheral blood. TriZol was used to extract RNA from bulk PBMCs, CD4 and CD8 fractions, and dextramer-positive and dextramer-negative fractions. As to this clonotype: No antigen is known for it. No clone much larger than this one lies a single base away; base qualities are absent.

The CDR3, cysteine through phenylalanine, is 15 amino acids long. CDR3 DNA is the only sequence kept; it has 45 bases, read in frame from the first base. Taken from the germline V gene (reference sequence), the CDR1 and CDR2 loops are LGHDT and YNNKEL. Trimming at the junction amounts to 0 bases on V and 0 bases on J, and the germline ends lie 3 bases apart. Sequenced on an Illumina NovaSeq 6000. TCR cDNA was synthesized by 5'RACE template switching, which introduced a universal primer site and unique molecular identifiers. cDNA synthesis was primed from both the TCR alpha and TCR beta constant segments. Two PCR steps were used to amplify libraries, with sample barcodes and sequencing adapters being added in the second step. Sequencing of libraries was performed on Illumina HiSeq 2500 (2x100 bp) or NovaSeq (2x150 bp). For the original study's pipeline: MIGEC was used to demultiplex reads and collapse the reads into UMI consensus sequences, and MiXCR was used for V(D)J alignment. Vaccine-responding clonotypes were identified with edgeR using replicate PBMC samples, with FDR below 0.01 and a log2 fold change above 5 up to day 15 being required. Each bulk clonotype was labeled CD4 or CD8 based on which sequenced repertoire, CD4 or CD8, contained the clonotype at higher abundance. TCRdb trimmed the raw reads at Q25, called clones with MiXCR and kept productive beta chains. Each CDR3 protein gets just one entry, which takes the most common genes and DNA from the rows behind it. TCRdb, not the original authors, processed these V and J calls. The sample table records about 430,000 distinct CDR3 sequences; roughly 20% of these occur just once. Over 15% of the sample is taken by the ten largest.

The rearranged chain carries TRBV3-1 and TRBJ2-6, with the D segment identity uncertain. The receptor was derived from a man aged 18 to 30 who received the YFV17D yellow fever vaccine. The source was PBMCs, collected before the yellow fever booster vaccination. The sequenced DNA is TGTGCCAGCAGCCAAGACTCCTCTGGGGCCAACGTCCTGACTTTC. Its protein reads: CASSQDSSGANVLTF.